This entry lists 4 T cell receptor beta chains sequenced from one sample in a study of neurological immune-mediated disorders. One entry per CDR3 protein, called by TCRdb with MiXCR from the 5' RACE reads. The sample yields approximately 38,000 distinct CDR3 sequences, approximately 10% seen once. The sequencing input was CD4+ T cells from blood. The origin of the receptors is a woman aged 30 to 39 with HTLV-1-associated myelopathy (HAM/TSP).

This clonotype was observed many times. The chain is built from TRBV5-1 and TRBJ2-3; D is unresolved. The ends were cut back, 0 bases at V and 4 bases at J, with 6 bases in the middle. Germline V gives CDR1 SGHRS, CDR2 YFSETQ. CDR3 size: 13 residues. CDR3 loop: CASSLAAADTQYF. The CDR3 coding sequence is TGCGCCAGCAGCTTGGCCGCTGCAGATACGCAGTATTTT.

This clonotype was seen at least ten times. The genes are TRBV6-9 and TRBJ2-1; D is perhaps TRBD2 (5 bases). In germline, CDR1 is MNHGY, CDR2 SVAAGI. This CDR3 is 10 amino acids long. Trimming stripped 11 bases from V and 9 bases from J, with 11 bases between. This CDR3 reads CACKAVEQFF. The CDR3 DNA is TGTGCCTGTAAAGCGGTTGAGCAGTTCTTC.

In its sample, this clonotype was seen many times. J is TRBJ2-1 and V is TRBV7-6, with D possibly TRBD2 on 7 matching bases. V was shortened by 1 base and J by 2 bases, with 12 bases between the two germline ends. The CDR3 is 16 amino acids. The germline V gene has CDR1 SGHVS and CDR2 FNYEAQ. In DNA, the CDR3 is TGTGCCAGCAGCTTAGGAGGGGGGGGGCCCTACAATGAGCAGTTCTTC. Its protein product is CASSLGGGGPYNEQFF. The whole variable domain, remainder taken from reference TRBV7-6 and TRBJ2-1, is GAGVSQSPRYKVTKRGQDVALRCDPISGHVSLYWYRQALGQGPEFLTYFNYEAQQDKSGLPNDRFSAERPEGSISTLTIQRTEQRDSAMYRCASSLGGGGPYNEQFFGPGTRLTVL.

This clonotype has a count of ten or more. The chain joins TRBV9 to TRBJ2-7, with TRBD1 identical over 8 bases. The CDR3 spans 15 residues. V was pared by 0 bases and J by 4 bases, with 6 bases of the junction left unmatched. Germline V gives CDR1 SGDLS, CDR2 YYNGEE. The DNA of the CDR3 is TGTGCCAGCAGCGTAGGGGACAGGACTCTATACGAGCAGTACTTC. As protein: CASSVGDRTLYEQYF.